Shown below are 4 T cell receptor beta chains from a single sample sequenced in a study of blood T cells in healthy people across ages. Using a J-beta primer mix together with a sample-barcoded 5' primer, a second PCR was run for 7 to 11 cycles. TCRdb recomputed calls from the 5' RACE reads with MiXCR, one row per CDR3 protein. In the table there are about 1,500,000 distinct CDR3 sequences, 28% of which are singletons. The sample taken for sequencing was blood. The receptor source for this set is a woman aged 25 to 39 in good health.

This clonotype has only one observation. No conserved phenylalanine or tryptophan ends this CDR3, so it is likely a read error. The chain links TRBV12-3 or TRBV12-4 to TRBJ1-2, with D uncertain. The V end was cut by 8 bases, the J end by 6 bases, with 13 bases between. The CDR3 has 12 amino acids. The CDR3 loop reads CASGSTDHGYTS. CDR3 sequence (DNA): TGTGCCAGCGGCTCCACGGACCATGGCTACACCTCC.

With regard to this clonotype: This could be a read error, since a much larger clone is one nucleotide away. This chain uses TRBV6-5 with TRBJ2-5, with D perhaps TRBD1 (6 bases). CDR3 length: 14 amino acids. Germline CDR1 is MNHEY and CDR2 is SVGAGI. The chain's CDR3 is CASSNLLQGTEQCF. Here the CDR3 DNA reads TGTGCCAGCAGTAACCTCTTACAGGGAACCGAGCAGTGCTTC.

With respect to this clonotype: A much larger clone is a single base away; this may be a read error. The chain links TRBV24-1 to TRBJ2-3; D may match TRBD1 or TRBD2 (5 bases each). Germline V CDR1 and CDR2: KGHDR, SFDVKD. The CDR3 runs to 12 residues. Trimming left V 9 bases short and J 0 bases short, with 6 bases between. Here the CDR3 DNA reads TGTGCCACCGGGGACAGCACAGATACGCAGTATTTT. It encodes CATGDSTDTQYF.

On this clonotype: A much bigger clone sits one base away, suggesting this may be a read error. V usage is TRBV5-1 and J usage is TRBJ2-4; 7 bases are shared with TRBD2. This CDR3 has 16 residues. From germline, CDR1 is SGHRS and CDR2 YFSETQ. V shed 4 bases and J 13 bases; nucleotides not matched to a gene: 20. In DNA, the CDR3 is TGCGCCAGCAGCCGACTCGGGACTACCACATACAATGAGCAGTACTTC. As protein: CASSRLGTTTYNEQYF. Filled out from reference TRBV5-1 and TRBJ2-4, the complete variable domain reads KAGVTQTPRYLIKTRGQQVTLSCSPISGHRSVSWYQQTPGQGLQFLFEYFSETQRNKGNFPGRFSGRQFSNSRSEMNVSTLELGDSALYLCASSRLGTTTYNEQYFGAGTRLSVL.